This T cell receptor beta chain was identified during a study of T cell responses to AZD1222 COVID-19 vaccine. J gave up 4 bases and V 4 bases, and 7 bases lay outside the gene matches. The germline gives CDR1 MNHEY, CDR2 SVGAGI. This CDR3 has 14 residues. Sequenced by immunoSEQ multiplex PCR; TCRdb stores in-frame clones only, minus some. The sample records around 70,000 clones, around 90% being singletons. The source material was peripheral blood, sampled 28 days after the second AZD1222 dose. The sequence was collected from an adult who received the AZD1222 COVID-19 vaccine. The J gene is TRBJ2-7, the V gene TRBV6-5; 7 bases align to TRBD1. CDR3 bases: TGTGCCAGCAGTTTCGACAGGGACGGTTACGAGCAGTACTTC. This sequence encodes CASSFDRDGYEQYF.